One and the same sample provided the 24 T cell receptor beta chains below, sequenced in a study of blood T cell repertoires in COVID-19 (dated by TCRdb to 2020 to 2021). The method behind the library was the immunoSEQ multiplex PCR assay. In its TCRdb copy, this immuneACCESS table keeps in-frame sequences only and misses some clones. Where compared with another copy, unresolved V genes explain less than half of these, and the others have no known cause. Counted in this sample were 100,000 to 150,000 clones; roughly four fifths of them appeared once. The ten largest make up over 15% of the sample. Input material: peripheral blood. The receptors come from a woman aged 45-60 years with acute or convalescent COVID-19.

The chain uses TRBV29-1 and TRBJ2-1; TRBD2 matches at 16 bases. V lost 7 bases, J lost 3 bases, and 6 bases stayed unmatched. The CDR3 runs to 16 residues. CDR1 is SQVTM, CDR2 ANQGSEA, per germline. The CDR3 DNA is TGCAGCGCTGGGACTAGCGGGGGGGTATTCTACAATGAGCAGTTCTTC. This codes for CSAGTSGGVFYNEQFF.

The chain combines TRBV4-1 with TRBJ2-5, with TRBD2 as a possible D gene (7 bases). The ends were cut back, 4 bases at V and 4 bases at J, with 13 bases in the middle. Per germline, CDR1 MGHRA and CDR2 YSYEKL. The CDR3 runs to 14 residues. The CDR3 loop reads CASSRIGGGETQYF. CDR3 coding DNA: TGCGCCAGCAGCCGAATAGGGGGGGGAGAGACCCAGTACTTC.

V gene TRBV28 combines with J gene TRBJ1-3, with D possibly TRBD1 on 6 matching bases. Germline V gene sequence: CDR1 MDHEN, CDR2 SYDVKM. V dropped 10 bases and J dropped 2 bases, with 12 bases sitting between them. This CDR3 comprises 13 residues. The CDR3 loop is CATLDRAGNTIYF. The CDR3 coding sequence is TGTGCCACATTGGACAGAGCTGGAAACACCATATATTTT.

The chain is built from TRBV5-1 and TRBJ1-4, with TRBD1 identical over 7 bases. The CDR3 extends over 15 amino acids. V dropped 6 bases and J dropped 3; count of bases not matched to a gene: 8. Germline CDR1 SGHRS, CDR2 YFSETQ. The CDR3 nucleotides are TGCGCCAGCACCAAGGAGAGGGGGCCTAATGAAAAACTGTTTTTT. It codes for CASTKERGPNEKLFF.

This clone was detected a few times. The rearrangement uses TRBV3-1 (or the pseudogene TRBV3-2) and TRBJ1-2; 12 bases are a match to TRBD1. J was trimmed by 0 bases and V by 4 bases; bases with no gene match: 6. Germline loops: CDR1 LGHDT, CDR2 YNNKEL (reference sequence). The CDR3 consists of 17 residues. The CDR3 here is CASSPLGQGASNYGYTF. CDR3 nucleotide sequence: TGTGCCAGCAGCCCCTTGGGACAGGGGGCCTCTAACTATGGCTACACCTTC.

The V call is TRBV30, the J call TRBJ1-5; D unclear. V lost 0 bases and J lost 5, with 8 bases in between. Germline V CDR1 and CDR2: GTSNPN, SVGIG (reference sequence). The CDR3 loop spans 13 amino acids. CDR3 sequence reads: CAWSVQSDQPQHF. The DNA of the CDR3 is TGTGCCTGGAGTGTACAGTCCGATCAGCCCCAGCATTTT.

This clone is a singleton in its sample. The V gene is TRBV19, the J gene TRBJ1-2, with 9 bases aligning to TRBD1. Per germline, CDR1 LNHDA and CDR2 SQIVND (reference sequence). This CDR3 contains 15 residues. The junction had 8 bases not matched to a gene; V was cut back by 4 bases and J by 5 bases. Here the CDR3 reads CASSTNSGTGYGYTF. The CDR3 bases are TGTGCCAGTAGTACAAACTCCGGGACAGGGTATGGCTACACCTTC.

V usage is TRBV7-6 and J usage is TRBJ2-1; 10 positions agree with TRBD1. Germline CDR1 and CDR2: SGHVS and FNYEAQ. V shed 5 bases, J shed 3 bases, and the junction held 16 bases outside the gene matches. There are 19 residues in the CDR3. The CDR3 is CASSPDVWGWTGGYNEQFF. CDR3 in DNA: TGTGCCAGCAGCCCAGATGTTTGGGGATGGACAGGGGGCTACAATGAGCAGTTCTTC.

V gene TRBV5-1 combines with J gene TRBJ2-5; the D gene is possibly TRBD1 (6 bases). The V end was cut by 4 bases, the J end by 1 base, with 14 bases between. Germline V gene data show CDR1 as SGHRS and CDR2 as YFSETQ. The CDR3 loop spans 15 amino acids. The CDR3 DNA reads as TGCGCCAGCAGCCCCAAAGGACAGATCCAAGAGACCCAGTACTTC. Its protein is CASSPKGQIQETQYF.

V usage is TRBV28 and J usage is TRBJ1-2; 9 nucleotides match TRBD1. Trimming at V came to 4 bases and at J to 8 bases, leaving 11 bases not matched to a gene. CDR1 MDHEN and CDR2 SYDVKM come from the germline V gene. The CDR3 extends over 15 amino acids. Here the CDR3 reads CASSSLTGGTGGYTF. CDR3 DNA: TGTGCCAGCAGTTCATTAACAGGGGGCACGGGAGGCTACACCTTC.

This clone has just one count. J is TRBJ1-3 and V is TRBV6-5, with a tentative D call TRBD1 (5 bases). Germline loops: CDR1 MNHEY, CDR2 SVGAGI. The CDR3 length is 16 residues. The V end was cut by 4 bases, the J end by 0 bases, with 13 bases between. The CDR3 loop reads CASSWRGAISGNTIYF. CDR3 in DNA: TGTGCCAGCAGTTGGAGGGGCGCGATCTCTGGAAACACCATATATTTT.

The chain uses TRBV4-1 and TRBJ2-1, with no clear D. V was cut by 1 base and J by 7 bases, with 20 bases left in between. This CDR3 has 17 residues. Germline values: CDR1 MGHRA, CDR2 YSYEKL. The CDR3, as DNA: TGCGCCAGCAGCCAAGCGTCCTCGTCTCTCTATCCGAATGAGCAGTTCTTC. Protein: CASSQASSSLYPNEQFF.

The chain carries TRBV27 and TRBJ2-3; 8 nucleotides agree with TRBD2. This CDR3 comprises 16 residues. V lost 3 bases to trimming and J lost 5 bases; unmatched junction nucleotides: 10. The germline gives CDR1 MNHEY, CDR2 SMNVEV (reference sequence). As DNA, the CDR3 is TGTGCCAGCAGTTTGAGGGCTAGCGGGTGGCGAGATACGCAGTATTTT. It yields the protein CASSLRASGWRDTQYF.

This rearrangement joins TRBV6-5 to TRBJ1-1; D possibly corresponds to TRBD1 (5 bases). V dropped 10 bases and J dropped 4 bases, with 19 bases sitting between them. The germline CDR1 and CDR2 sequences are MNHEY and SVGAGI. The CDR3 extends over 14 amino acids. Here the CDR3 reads CAITAIGEGTEAFF. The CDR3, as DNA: TGTGCCATCACTGCCATAGGGGAGGGCACTGAAGCTTTCTTT.

The CDR3 DNA is TGCGCCAGCAGCTTACCCGGGACAGGGGCGGCCGGGGAGCTGTTTTTT. Amino acids: CASSLPGTGAAGELFF. The J gene is TRBJ2-2, the V gene TRBV5-1; 10 bases line up with TRBD1. V lost 2 bases, J lost 6 bases, and 7 bases stayed unmatched. The germline gives CDR1 SGHRS, CDR2 YFSETQ. CDR3 length equals 16 residues.

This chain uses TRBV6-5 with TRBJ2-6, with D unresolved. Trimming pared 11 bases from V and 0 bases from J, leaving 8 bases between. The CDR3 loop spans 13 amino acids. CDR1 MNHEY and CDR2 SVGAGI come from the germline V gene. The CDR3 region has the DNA TGTGCCTGTGAGGCCTCTGGGGCCAACGTCCTGACTTTC. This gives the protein CACEASGANVLTF.

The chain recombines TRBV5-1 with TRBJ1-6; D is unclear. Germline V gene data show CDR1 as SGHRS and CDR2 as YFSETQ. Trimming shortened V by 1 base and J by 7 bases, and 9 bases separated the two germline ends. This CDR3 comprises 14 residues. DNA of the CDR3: TGCGCCAGCAGCTTGAGTACGGGGAATTCACCCCTCCACTTT. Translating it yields CASSLSTGNSPLHF.

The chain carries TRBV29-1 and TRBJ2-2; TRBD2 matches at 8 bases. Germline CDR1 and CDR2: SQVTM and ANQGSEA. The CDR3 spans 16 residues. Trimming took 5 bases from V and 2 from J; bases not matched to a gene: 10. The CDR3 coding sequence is TGCAGCGTTTCCCGCGGGACTAGACTCAACACCGGGGAGCTGTTTTTT. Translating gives CSVSRGTRLNTGELFF.

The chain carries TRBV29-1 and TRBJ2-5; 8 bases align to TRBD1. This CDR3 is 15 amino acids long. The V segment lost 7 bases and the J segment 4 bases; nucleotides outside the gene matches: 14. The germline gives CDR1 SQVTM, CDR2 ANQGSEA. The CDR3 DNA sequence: TGCAGCGCATTTAACCTTGTCACAGGGGGAGAGACCCAGTACTTC. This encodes CSAFNLVTGGETQYF.

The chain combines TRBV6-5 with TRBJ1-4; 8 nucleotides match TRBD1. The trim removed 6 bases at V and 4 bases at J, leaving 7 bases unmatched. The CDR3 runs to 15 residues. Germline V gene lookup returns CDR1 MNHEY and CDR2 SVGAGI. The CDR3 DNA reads TGTGCCAGCAGATCAGGGGGCATTGGTAATGAAAAACTGTTTTTT. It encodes CASRSGGIGNEKLFF.

CDR3 DNA: TGTGCCAGCAGTCCCACCCCCGGGACTAGAATCAACAATGAGCAGTTCTTC. Protein: CASSPTPGTRINNEQFF. The J gene is TRBJ2-1, the V gene TRBV27; TRBD2 agrees at 8 bases. The CDR3 runs 17 residues. Trimming at V came to 5 bases and at J to 5 bases, leaving 14 bases not matched to a gene. Germline CDR1 is MNHEY and CDR2 is SMNVEV (reference sequence).

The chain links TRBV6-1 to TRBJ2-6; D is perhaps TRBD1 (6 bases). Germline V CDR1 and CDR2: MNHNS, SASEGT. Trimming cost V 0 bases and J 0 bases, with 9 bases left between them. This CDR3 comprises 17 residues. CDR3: CASSEAWGLSGANVLTF. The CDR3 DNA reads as TGTGCCAGCAGTGAAGCGTGGGGGCTCTCTGGGGCCAACGTCCTGACTTTC.

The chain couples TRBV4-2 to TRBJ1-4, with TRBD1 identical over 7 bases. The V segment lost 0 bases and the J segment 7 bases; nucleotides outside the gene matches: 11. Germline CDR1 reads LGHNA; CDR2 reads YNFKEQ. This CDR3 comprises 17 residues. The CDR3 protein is CASSQDREQGQGEKLFF. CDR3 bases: TGTGCCAGCAGCCAAGACCGGGAACAGGGGCAGGGTGAAAAACTGTTTTTT.

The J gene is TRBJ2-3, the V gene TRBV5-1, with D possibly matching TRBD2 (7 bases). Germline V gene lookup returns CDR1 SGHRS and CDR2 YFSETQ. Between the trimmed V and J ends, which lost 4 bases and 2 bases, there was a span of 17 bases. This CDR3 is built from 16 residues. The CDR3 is CASSLGGGAYTDTQYF. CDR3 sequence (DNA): TGCGCCAGCAGCCTGGGCGGGGGCGCTTACACAGATACGCAGTATTTT.